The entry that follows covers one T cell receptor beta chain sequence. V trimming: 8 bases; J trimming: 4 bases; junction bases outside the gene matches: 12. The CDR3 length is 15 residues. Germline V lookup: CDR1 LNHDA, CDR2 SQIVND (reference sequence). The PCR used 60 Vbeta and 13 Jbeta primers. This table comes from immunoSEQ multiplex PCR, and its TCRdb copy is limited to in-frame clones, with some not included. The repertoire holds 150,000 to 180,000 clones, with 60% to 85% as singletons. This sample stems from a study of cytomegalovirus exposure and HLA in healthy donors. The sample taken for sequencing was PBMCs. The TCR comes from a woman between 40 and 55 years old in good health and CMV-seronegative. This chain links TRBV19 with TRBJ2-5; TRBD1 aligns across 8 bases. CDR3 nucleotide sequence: TGTGCCAGTTCGACAGGGGCCCAGGCGGGAGAGACCCAGTACTTC. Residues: CASSTGAQAGETQYF. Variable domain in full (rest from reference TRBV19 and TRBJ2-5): DGGITQSPKYLFRKEGQNVTLSCEQNLNHDAMYWYRQDPGQGLRLIYYSQIVNDFQKGDIAEGYSVSREKKESFPLTVTSAQKNPTAFYLCASSTGAQAGETQYFGPGTRLLVL.